This entry concerns a single T cell receptor beta chain. This sample was included in a study of blood T cell repertoires in COVID-19. Looking at the study overall: Specimens from acute and convalescent COVID-19 originated in the United States, Italy and Spain. PBMCs, B-cell-depleted T cells, or T cells were the source of the cDNA or gDNA that made up the material.

The CDR3 covers 13 residues. Germline CDR1 SGDLS, CDR2 YYNGEE. V lost 4 bases, J lost 1 base, and 8 bases lay in between. In the original workflow: Estimation of nucleated cell counts was performed using reference gene primer amplification. TCRdb keeps only in-frame clones here, not all; method: immunoSEQ multiplex PCR. Clonal size and the V and J genes are those of that table, whereas D and trimming came from the DNA. The sample yields roughly 170,000 clones, approximately 84% seen once. The J gene is TRBJ1-1, the V gene TRBV9, with D possibly TRBD1 on 5 matching bases. Material: peripheral blood. The TCR originated in a human donor in a cohort sampled during active COVID-19. CDR3 nucleotides: TGTGCCAGCAGCCCTGGGGCGAACACTGAAGCTTTCTTT. As protein: CASSPGANTEAFF.